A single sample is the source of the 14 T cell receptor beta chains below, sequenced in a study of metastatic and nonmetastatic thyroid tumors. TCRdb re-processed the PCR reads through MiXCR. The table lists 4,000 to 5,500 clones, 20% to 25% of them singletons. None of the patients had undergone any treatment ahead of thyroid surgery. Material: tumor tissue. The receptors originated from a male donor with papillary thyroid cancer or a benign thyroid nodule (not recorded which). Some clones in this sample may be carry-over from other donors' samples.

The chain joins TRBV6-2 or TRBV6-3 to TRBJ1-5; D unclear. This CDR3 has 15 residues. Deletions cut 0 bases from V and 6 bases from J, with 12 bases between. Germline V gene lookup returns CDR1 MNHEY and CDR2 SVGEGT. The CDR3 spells CASSYSPGMGQPQHF. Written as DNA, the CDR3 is TGTGCCAGCAGTTACTCCCCGGGGATGGGTCAGCCCCAGCATTTT.

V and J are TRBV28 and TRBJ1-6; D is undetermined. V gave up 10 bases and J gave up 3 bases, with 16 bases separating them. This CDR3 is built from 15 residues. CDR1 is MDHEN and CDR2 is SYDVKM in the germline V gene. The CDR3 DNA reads TGTGCCACCCGAGGGCAAGAGGTCTATAATTCACCCCTCCACTTT. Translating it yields CATRGQEVYNSPLHF.

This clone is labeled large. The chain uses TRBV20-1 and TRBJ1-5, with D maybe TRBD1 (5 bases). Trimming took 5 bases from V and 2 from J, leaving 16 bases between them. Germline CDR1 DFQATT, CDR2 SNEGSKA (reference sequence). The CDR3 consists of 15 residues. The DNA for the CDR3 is TGCAGTGCTTTCTTGGGGCCCGAGGGCAATCAGCCCCAGCATTTT. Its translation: CSAFLGPEGNQPQHF.

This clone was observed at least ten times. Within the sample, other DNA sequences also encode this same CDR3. The CDR3: CAWSDPGLAGGLETQYF. The DNA of the CDR3 is TGTGCCTGGAGTGACCCTGGACTAGCGGGAGGATTGGAGACCCAGTACTTC. The chain uses TRBV30 and TRBJ2-5, with 14 positions matching TRBD2. The trim removed 1 base at V and 5 bases at J, leaving 9 bases unmatched. The CDR3 extends over 17 amino acids. The germline V gene encodes CDR1 GTSNPN and CDR2 SVGIG (reference sequence).

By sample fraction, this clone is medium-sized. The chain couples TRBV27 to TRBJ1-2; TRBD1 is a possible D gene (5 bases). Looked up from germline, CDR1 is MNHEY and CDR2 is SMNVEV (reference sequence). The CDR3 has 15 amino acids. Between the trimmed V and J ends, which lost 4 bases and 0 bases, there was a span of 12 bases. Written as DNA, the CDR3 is TGTGCCAGCAGTTCAAGGGGCCTGGCTAACTATGGCTACACCTTC. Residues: CASSSRGLANYGYTF.

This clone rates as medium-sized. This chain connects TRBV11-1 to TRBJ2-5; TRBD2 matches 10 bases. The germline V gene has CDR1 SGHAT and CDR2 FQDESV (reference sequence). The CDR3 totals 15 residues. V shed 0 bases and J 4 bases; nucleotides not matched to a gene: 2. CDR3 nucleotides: TGTGCCAGCAGCTTAGCCGTAGCGGGAGGAGAGACCCAGTACTTC. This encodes CASSLAVAGGETQYF.

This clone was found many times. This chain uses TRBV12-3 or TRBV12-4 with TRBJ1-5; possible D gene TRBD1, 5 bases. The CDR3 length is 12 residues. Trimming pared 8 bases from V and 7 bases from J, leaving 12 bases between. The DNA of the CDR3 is TGTGCCAGCGGGGGGGAAAGACAGCCCCAGCATTTT. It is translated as CASGGERQPQHF.

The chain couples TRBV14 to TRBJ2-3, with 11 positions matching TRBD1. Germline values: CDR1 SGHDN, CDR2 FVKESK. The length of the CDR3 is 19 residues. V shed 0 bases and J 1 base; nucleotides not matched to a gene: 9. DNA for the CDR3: TGTGCCAGCAGCCAAGATAGGAGGTGGACAGGGGGCCGCACAGATACGCAGTATTTT. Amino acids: CASSQDRRWTGGRTDTQYF.

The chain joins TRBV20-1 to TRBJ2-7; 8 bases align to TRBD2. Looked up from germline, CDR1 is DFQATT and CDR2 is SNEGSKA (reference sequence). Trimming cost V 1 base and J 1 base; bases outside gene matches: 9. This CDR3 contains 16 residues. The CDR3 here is CSARAFSGRISYEQYF. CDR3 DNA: TGCAGTGCTAGAGCCTTCAGCGGGAGAATTTCCTACGAGCAGTACTTC.

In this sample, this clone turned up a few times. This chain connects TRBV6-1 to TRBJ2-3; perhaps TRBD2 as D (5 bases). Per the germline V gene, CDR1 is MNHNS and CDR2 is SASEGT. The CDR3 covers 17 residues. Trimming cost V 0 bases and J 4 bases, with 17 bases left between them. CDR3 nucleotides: TGTGCCAGCAGTGAAGCGCTTCCGGGTCAAGCGGCAGATACGCAGTATTTT. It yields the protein CASSEALPGQAADTQYF.

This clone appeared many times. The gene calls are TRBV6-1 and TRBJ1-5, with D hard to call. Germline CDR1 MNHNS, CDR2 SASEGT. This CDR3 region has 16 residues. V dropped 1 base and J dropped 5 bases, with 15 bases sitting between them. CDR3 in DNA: TGTGCCAGCAGTGAAGGGGCGCCTACCGCCGATCAGCCCCAGCATTTT. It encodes CASSEGAPTADQPQHF.

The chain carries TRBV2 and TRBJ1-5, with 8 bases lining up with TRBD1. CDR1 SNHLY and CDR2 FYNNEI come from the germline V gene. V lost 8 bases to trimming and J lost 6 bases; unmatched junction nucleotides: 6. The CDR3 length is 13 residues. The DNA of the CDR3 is TGTGCCAGCCACGGACAGGGCCGTCAGCCCCAGCATTTT. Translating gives CASHGQGRQPQHF.

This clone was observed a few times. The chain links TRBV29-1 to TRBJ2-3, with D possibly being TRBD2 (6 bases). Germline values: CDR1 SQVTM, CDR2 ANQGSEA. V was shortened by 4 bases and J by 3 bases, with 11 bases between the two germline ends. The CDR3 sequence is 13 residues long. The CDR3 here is CSVAQGGTDTQYF. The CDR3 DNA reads TGCAGCGTTGCGCAGGGAGGAACAGATACGCAGTATTTT.

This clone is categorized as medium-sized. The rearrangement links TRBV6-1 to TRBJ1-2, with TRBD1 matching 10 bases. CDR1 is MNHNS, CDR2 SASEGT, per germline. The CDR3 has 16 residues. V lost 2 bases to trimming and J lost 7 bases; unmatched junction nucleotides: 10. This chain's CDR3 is CASSETGQGTRSGYTF. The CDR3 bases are TGTGCCAGCAGTGAAACGGGACAGGGGACGCGGAGTGGCTACACCTTC.